Listed below are T cell receptor beta chains from one sample, sequenced in a study of T cell responses to AZD1222 COVID-19 vaccine. Generated by immunoSEQ multiplex PCR, the TCRdb table keeps only in-frame clones and is missing some. The top ten clones hold approximately 30% of a sample with 120,000 or so clones, 70% to 90% of them seen once. The sample was peripheral blood, taken on day 0 of AZD1222 vaccination. All receptors derive from an adult in good health. CDR3s include the opening cysteine and the closing phenylalanine or tryptophan. Only part of the rows carry a size: once, few, many, or a class if the clone is expanded.

TRBV5-6	NA	TRBJ1-5	CASSLGIYSNQPQHF
TRBV9	NA	TRBJ1-6	CASSVESREDSPLHF
TRBV11-2	once	TRBJ2-1	CASSLVRGDEQFF
TRBV12-3/TRBV12-4	few	TRBJ1-1	CASSTQQDTEAFF
TRBV5-1	NA	TRBJ2-3	CASSSDRETDTQYF
TRBV11-2	NA	TRBJ2-1	CASSLDLAGFEQFF
TRBV11-3	NA	TRBJ2-1	CASSPGQGVNEQFF
TRBV5-8	NA	TRBJ2-7	CASSFRTGVYEQYF
TRBV7-9	NA	TRBJ1-2	CASSEGQNYGYTF
TRBV18	NA	TRBJ2-1	CASSLNSGLNNEQFF
TRBV3-1/TRBV3-2	NA	TRBJ1-6	CASSQGDNSPLHF
TRBV3-1/TRBV3-2	once	TRBJ1-6	CASSQRDLNSPLHF
TRBV7-3	NA	TRBJ2-7	CASSLKSRAGAYEQYF
TRBV11-1	NA	TRBJ2-5	CASSFTRGQETQYF
TRBV5-1	few	TRBJ1-2	CASSLEGTVYTF
TRBV7-9	NA	TRBJ1-1	CASSLGEPNTEAFF
TRBV7-6	NA	TRBJ2-7	CASSPLGGGDEQYF
TRBV15	NA	TRBJ1-6	CATSRGVGSSYNSPLHF
TRBV19	NA	TRBJ2-3	CASSPGESTDTQYF
TRBV21-1	NA	TRBJ1-1	CASSKLVTHDAFF
TRBV12-3/TRBV12-4	NA	TRBJ1-6	CASSRTLGSALHF
TRBV27	NA	TRBJ2-2	CASSRSGAGELFF
TRBV6-2/TRBV6-3	NA	TRBJ1-5	CASSYKGRGDQPQHF
TRBV6-5	NA	TRBJ1-2	CASSGQVVYGYTF
TRBV18	NA	TRBJ2-5	CASSPRFEQETQYF
TRBV27	NA	TRBJ1-5	CASRRDPARENQPQHF
TRBV7-2	NA	TRBJ1-3	CASSLHPSSSGNTIYF
TRBV25-1	NA	TRBJ1-1	CASSLRDSTEAFF
TRBV19	NA	TRBJ2-6	CASSISYSGANVLTF
TRBV5-1	NA	TRBJ2-3	CASSTGPRTSGWAGDTQYF
TRBV12-5	NA	TRBJ2-6	CARGAGGPGANVLTF
TRBV7-9	NA	TRBJ1-1	CASSPHNNKNTEAFF
TRBV12-5	NA	TRBJ2-3	CASGLVQGESDTQYF
TRBV7-2	NA	TRBJ1-2	CASSFSEGGGYTF
TRBV12-3/TRBV12-4	NA	TRBJ1-1	CASSLIDTEAFF
TRBV2	NA	TRBJ2-2	CASSARGRNTGELFF
TRBV6-4	NA	TRBJ2-3	CASSEDRETQYF
TRBV10-3	NA	TRBJ2-7	CATSLSGYEQYF
TRBV10-3	once	TRBJ2-7	CAISDRDYEQYF